These 14 T cell receptor beta chains share one sample of origin, sequenced in a study of CD8+ T cells in alopecia areata. Following RNA extraction, reverse transcription yielded cDNA that acted as the sequencing template. The protocol was immunoSEQ multiplex PCR, while the TCRdb copy is restricted to in-frame clones and leaves out a portion. This table has 150,000 to 250,000 clones, 55% to 75% appearing once. This sample's treatment: oral pan-JAK inhibitor, 5-10 mg twice daily. Sequences were derived from CD4+ T cells sorted from blood, sampled at week 24, from a patient treated with tofacitinib. The receptors come from a human donor with alopecia areata.

The gene calls are TRBV9 and TRBJ2-1; D not resolved. This CDR3 has 15 residues. Trimming took 0 bases from V and 7 from J, leaving 14 bases between them. The germline V gene has CDR1 SGDLS and CDR2 YYNGEE. The CDR3 spells CASSVGGNKENEQFF. The CDR3 nucleotides are TGTGCCAGCAGCGTAGGGGGTAATAAGGAGAATGAGCAGTTCTTC.

This chain links TRBV6-5 with TRBJ2-5; tentative D call: TRBD1 (6 bases). The CDR3 totals 14 residues. Deletions cut 6 bases from V and 5 bases from J, with 16 bases between. Germline V gene data show CDR1 as MNHEY and CDR2 as SVGAGI. This CDR3 reads CASREQGSSETQYF. The CDR3 coding sequence is TGTGCCAGCAGAGAACAGGGAAGCAGCGAGACCCAGTACTTC.

The CDR3 nucleotides are TGTGCCAGCAGCTTAGGGGCAGGGATGAACACTGAAGCTTTCTTT. Amino acids: CASSLGAGMNTEAFF. This chain joins TRBV7-9 and TRBJ1-1; D might be TRBD1 (5 bases). The CDR3 extends over 15 amino acids. V dropped 1 base and J dropped 0 bases, with 9 bases sitting between them. The germline V gene has CDR1 SEHNR and CDR2 FQNEAQ (reference sequence).

CDR3: CASSSPGGPQHF. The CDR3 bases are TGTGCCAGCAGCTCTCCCGGAGGGCCCCAGCATTTT. The chain has TRBV5-4 and TRBJ1-5, with D unclear. V was clipped by 3 bases and J by 9 bases, with 10 bases between them. Germline CDR1 and CDR2: SGHNT and YYREEE (reference sequence). CDR3 length: 12 amino acids.

This chain connects TRBV30 to TRBJ2-7, with TRBD2 matching over 8 bases. V was pared by 2 bases and J by 5 bases, with 5 bases of the junction left unmatched. The CDR3 contains 13 residues. Germline values: CDR1 GTSNPN, CDR2 SVGIG (reference sequence). CDR3 sequence: CAWSRGGVDEQYF. The CDR3 nucleotides read TGTGCCTGGAGTCGGGGGGGCGTCGACGAGCAGTACTTC.

V is TRBV7-2 and J is TRBJ2-3, with D perhaps matching TRBD1 (5 bases). V shed 1 base and J shed 0 bases, with 5 bases lying between them. This CDR3 contains 14 residues. Germline V gene sequence: CDR1 SGHTA, CDR2 FQGNSA. This chain's CDR3 is CASSLEGSTDTQYF. The CDR3 nucleotides are TGTGCCAGCAGCTTAGAGGGGAGCACAGATACGCAGTATTTT.

The count of this clone is one. This chain joins TRBV5-8 and TRBJ2-5; D might be TRBD1 (6 bases). This CDR3 has 15 amino acids. Germline V gene data show CDR1 as SGHTS and CDR2 as YDEGEE. Trimming cost V 3 bases and J 1 base, with 13 bases left between them. This chain's CDR3 is CASSSGTSSQETQYF. The CDR3 DNA sequence: TGTGCCAGCAGCTCCGGGACAAGTTCCCAAGAGACCCAGTACTTC.

The chain has TRBV29-1 and TRBJ1-1; no reliable D call. From germline, CDR1 is SQVTM and CDR2 ANQGSEA. V was pared by 0 bases and J by 3 bases, with 11 bases between. There are 14 residues in the CDR3. Here the CDR3 reads CSVEDGLIDTEAFF. DNA of the CDR3: TGCAGCGTTGAAGATGGTCTGATCGACACTGAAGCTTTCTTT.

As for this clone: Other nucleotide sequences in the sample specify the same CDR3. This chain connects TRBV5-1 to TRBJ2-3; D gene uncertain. Germline CDR1 and CDR2: SGHRS and YFSETQ. This CDR3 contains 14 residues. V shed 0 bases and J shed 0 bases, with 5 bases lying between them. CDR3 residues: CASSLALSTDTQYF. In DNA, the CDR3 is TGCGCCAGCAGCTTGGCTCTTAGCACAGATACGCAGTATTTT.

Concerning this clone itself: The sample contains more than one DNA sequence encoding this CDR3. The rearrangement uses TRBV7-2 and TRBJ2-5; TRBD2 matches at 8 bases. V lost 5 bases to trimming and J lost 4 bases; unmatched junction nucleotides: 9. Germline CDR1 and CDR2: SGHTA and FQGNSA. The CDR3 runs 15 residues. The CDR3 nucleotides read TGTGCCAGCAGCCTAGGACTAGCTGGGGGAGAGACCCAGTACTTC. This codes for CASSLGLAGGETQYF.

This clone was detected a few times. The chain links TRBV23-1 to TRBJ1-2; 12 positions match TRBD1. TRBV23-1 is designated an ORF whose function remains uncertain. CDR3 size: 16 residues. Unmatched junction bases numbered 4, after V lost 3 bases and J lost 2 bases. The CDR3 protein is CASSQGQGAMNYGYTF. The CDR3 DNA sequence: TGCGCCAGCAGTCAGGGACAGGGGGCTATGAACTATGGCTACACCTTC.

This clone was seen more than once but under ten times. This sequence joins TRBV2 and TRBJ2-1; D unresolved. CDR3 size: 11 residues. In germline, CDR1 is SNHLY, CDR2 FYNNEI. Trimming stripped 6 bases from V and 14 bases from J, with 14 bases between. CDR3 sequence (DNA): TGTGCCAGCAGAATCGTAACAAGCAAGTTCTTC. Amino acids: CASRIVTSKFF.

This clone was counted between two and nine times. The chain links TRBV29-1 to TRBJ1-2; 8 bases map to TRBD1. The CDR3 is 12 amino acids. The germline V gene encodes CDR1 SQVTM and CDR2 ANQGSEA. V gave up 4 bases and J gave up 6 bases; unmatched junction bases: 4. In DNA form, the CDR3 reads TGCAGCGTTGTAGACAGGGGAGATGGCTACACCTTC. This sequence encodes CSVVDRGDGYTF.

The chain couples TRBV6-5 to TRBJ1-1; TRBD1 is a possible D gene (5 bases). Germline CDR1 and CDR2: MNHEY and SVGAGI. V lost 5 bases and J 1 base, leaving 11 bases between the germline ends. CDR3 length equals 14 residues. CDR3 protein: CASSTRQTNTEAFF. For the CDR3, the DNA is TGTGCCAGCAGTACCCGACAGACGAACACTGAAGCTTTCTTT.